The next 5 T cell receptor beta chains were all read from a single sample in a study of cytomegalovirus exposure and HLA in healthy donors. PCR involved 60 Vbeta and 13 Jbeta primers. Sequencing used immunoSEQ multiplex PCR; TCRdb keeps in-frame clones, though not all of them. The table has about 120,000 clones, more than 60% seen once. The sequencing sample was made of PBMCs. The receptor source for this set is a woman in her 40s in good health and CMV-seropositive.

The rearrangement links TRBV4-1 to TRBJ1-4; 8 nucleotides match TRBD1. The CDR3 is 14 residues long. Germline CDR1 and CDR2: MGHRA and YSYEKL. Germline trimming cut 4 bases from V and 2 bases from J; bases unmatched to any gene: 0. The CDR3 bases are TGCGCCAGCAGCCGGACAGGGACTAATGAAAAACTGTTTTTT. This sequence encodes CASSRTGTNEKLFF.

The chain is built from TRBV19 and TRBJ1-3, with a possible D match to TRBD1 (5 bases). CDR1 is LNHDA and CDR2 is SQIVND in the germline V gene (reference sequence). Deletions cut 5 bases from V and 3 bases from J, with 8 bases between. The CDR3 runs to 13 residues. CDR3 sequence (DNA): TGTGCCAGTAGTCTCAGGGTTGGAAACACCATATATTTT. It codes for CASSLRVGNTIYF.

The J gene is TRBJ2-7, the V gene TRBV5-6; 14 bases are a match to TRBD2. CDR3 length: 15 amino acids. The V segment lost 3 bases and the J segment 7 bases; nucleotides outside the gene matches: 6. CDR1 is SGHDT, CDR2 YYEEEE, per germline. The CDR3, as DNA: TGTGCCAGCAGCTCGCCGGGACTAGCGGGGGAAGAGCAGTACTTC. Translated: CASSSPGLAGEEQYF.

This chain joins TRBV28 and TRBJ2-5; TRBD2 agrees at 9 bases. CDR3 size: 15 residues. Germline V gene data show CDR1 as MDHEN and CDR2 as SYDVKM. The V gene end was trimmed by 6 bases and the J gene end by 3 bases; junction bases not matched to a gene: 8. The CDR3 reads CASSLAGTPKETQYF. The CDR3 coding sequence is TGTGCCAGCAGCCTAGCGGGGACACCAAAAGAGACCCAGTACTTC.

This rearrangement joins TRBV5-4 to TRBJ2-2, with TRBD1 matching 10 bases. V lost 4 bases to trimming and J lost 5 bases; unmatched junction nucleotides: 8. Germline values: CDR1 SGHNT, CDR2 YYREEE (reference sequence). This CDR3 region has 16 residues. In DNA, the CDR3 is TGTGCCAGCAGCATGACAGGGGGCGCTTGGACCGGGGAGCTGTTTTTT. Translating it yields CASSMTGGAWTGELFF.